This T cell receptor beta chain was profiled in a study of blood T cells in healthy people across ages. Study conclusions and caveats: In these data, TCR beta diversity tracked strongly with naive T cell percentage. Donor CMV infection status was unknown, possibly confounding age-related changes in expanded clonotypes.

The sample holds many counts of this clonotype. The antigen is not known. Using a J-beta primer mix together with a sample-barcoded 5' primer, a second PCR was run for about 6 to 11 cycles. TCRdb itself ran the 5' RACE reads through MiXCR, one entry per CDR3 protein. There are some 1.5 million distinct CDR3 sequences in the sample; over 25% occur only once, and roughly 8% lies in the top ten. V lost 1 base and J lost 4, with 9 bases in between. CDR3 length: 14 amino acids. The germline V gene has CDR1 SGHAT and CDR2 FQNNGV. The gene calls are TRBV11-2 and TRBJ2-3, with D perhaps matching TRBD2 (6 bases). Sequencing was performed on blood. This TCR was recovered from a woman aged 30 to 39 in good health. CDR3 sequence: CASSLGGLSDTQYF. The CDR3 nucleotides are TGTGCCAGCAGCTTAGGGGGACTCTCAGATACGCAGTATTTT.